Below, 17 T cell receptor beta chains from the same sample are listed, as sequenced in a study of blood T cell repertoires in COVID-19. Sequenced by immunoSEQ multiplex PCR; TCRdb stores in-frame clones only, minus some. This sample carries around 140,000 clones, about 87% of them seen once, and the ten largest clones take approximately 40%. Source material: peripheral blood. Every receptor here comes from a human donor in a cohort sampled during active COVID-19.

The chain couples TRBV7-8 to TRBJ1-3; D uncertain. V lost 3 bases and J lost 3, with 9 bases in between. The germline CDR1 and CDR2 sequences are SGHVS and FQNEAQ. This CDR3 is built from 14 residues. The DNA for the CDR3 is TGTGCCAGCAGCTTCCGGGGAGGTGGAAACACCATATATTTT. It translates to CASSFRGGGNTIYF.

The chain joins TRBV5-6 to TRBJ2-7; a weak D match, TRBD1 (5 bases). From germline, CDR1 is SGHDT and CDR2 YYEEEE. The V gene lost 4 bases and the J gene lost 6 bases, with 14 bases spanning the gap. The CDR3 is made up of 13 amino acids. Here the CDR3 DNA reads TGTGCCAGCAGCCCCGGCACAGGTGGCGAGCAGTACTTC. Protein product: CASSPGTGGEQYF.

V usage is TRBV4-3 and J usage is TRBJ1-3; no clear D gene. The CDR3 runs to 15 residues. CDR1 and CDR2 (germline): LGHNA, YSLEER. V was pared by 3 bases and J by 0 bases, with 9 bases between. CDR3 DNA sequence: TGCGCCAGCAGCCATATCCGGAGCTCTGGAAACACCATATATTTT. This encodes CASSHIRSSGNTIYF.

The chain recombines TRBV5-6 with TRBJ2-7, with D tentatively TRBD1 (5 bases). The CDR3 consists of 14 residues. V shed 3 bases and J shed 4 bases, with 14 bases lying between them. Germline V gene sequence: CDR1 SGHDT, CDR2 YYEEEE. In nucleotides, the CDR3 is TGTGCCAGCAGCTCTGGACATCTCCCATACGAGCAGTACGTC. It yields the protein CASSSGHLPYEQYV.

This chain connects TRBV5-1 to TRBJ2-2, with TRBD2 matching over 7 bases. Germline V lookup: CDR1 SGHRS, CDR2 YFSETQ. The V gene end was trimmed by 2 bases and the J gene end by 7 bases; junction bases not matched to a gene: 11. CDR3 length: 16 residues. CDR3 residues: CASSFGGATGGGELFF. As DNA, the CDR3 is TGCGCCAGCAGCTTTGGCGGCGCGACGGGGGGCGGGGAGCTGTTTTTT.

The V call is TRBV7-8, the J call TRBJ1-1; 10 bases fit TRBD1. This CDR3 has 15 amino acids. V was clipped by 5 bases and J by 4 bases; unmatched bases: 7. Germline V CDR1 and CDR2: SGHVS, FQNEAQ. Here the CDR3 reads CASSAEGQGTTEAFF. DNA of the CDR3: TGTGCCAGCAGCGCCGAGGGACAGGGGACCACTGAAGCTTTCTTT.

The chain is built from TRBV2 and TRBJ1-5; D gene ambiguous. Trimming took off 6 bases at V and 0 bases at J, with 6 bases between the two ends. Germline values: CDR1 SNHLY, CDR2 FYNNEI. This CDR3 has 13 amino acids. As DNA, the CDR3 is TGTGCCAGCAGGGAATATAGCAATCAGCCCCAGCATTTT. It codes for CASREYSNQPQHF.

The chain couples TRBV10-3 to TRBJ2-3, with a weak D call TRBD1 (5 bases). The CDR3 totals 14 residues. The V end lost 2 bases, the J end lost 1 base, and 7 bases lay between the germline ends. In germline, CDR1 is ENHRY, CDR2 SYGVKD. This CDR3 is CAISEDRRTDTQYF. In DNA form, the CDR3 reads TGTGCCATCAGTGAGGACAGACGCACAGATACGCAGTATTTT.

The chain is built from TRBV19 and TRBJ1-2, with a weak D call TRBD1 (6 bases). This CDR3 is built from 16 residues. The V gene's germline CDR1 is LNHDA and CDR2 SQIVND (reference sequence). Trimming cost V 0 bases and J 4 bases, with 15 bases left between them. CDR3 sequence: CASSIDRQVKTYGYTF. The DNA for the CDR3 is TGTGCCAGTAGTATAGATCGACAGGTTAAAACCTATGGCTACACCTTC.

The CDR3 DNA sequence: TGCGCCAGCAGCTTATGGCAAGCGGGGAACACTGAAGCTTTCTTT. Its translation: CASSLWQAGNTEAFF. The chain links TRBV5-1 to TRBJ1-1, with unresolved D. Per the germline V gene, CDR1 is SGHRS and CDR2 is YFSETQ. Trimming shortened V by 2 bases and J by 1 base, and 12 bases separated the two germline ends. The CDR3 runs 15 residues.

This clone appeared once. The rearrangement joins TRBV19 to TRBJ1-5; 7 bases fit TRBD1. V dropped 8 bases and J dropped 2; count of bases not matched to a gene: 9. Per the germline V gene, CDR1 is LNHDA and CDR2 is SQIVND (reference sequence). CDR3 size: 15 residues. The CDR3 loop reads CASQIGGAGNQPQHF. CDR3 nucleotides: TGTGCCAGTCAGATAGGGGGCGCAGGCAATCAGCCCCAGCATTTT.

The rearrangement joins TRBV11-1 to TRBJ1-1; possible D gene TRBD1, 5 bases. V was clipped by 7 bases and J by 5 bases, with 14 bases between them. Germline loops: CDR1 SGHAT, CDR2 FQDESV (reference sequence). The CDR3 contains 13 residues. The CDR3 is CASKRGSRTEAFF. CDR3 bases: TGTGCCAGCAAGCGGGGGAGTCGGACTGAAGCTTTCTTT.

Only a few counts were recorded for this clone. The chain employs TRBV7-2 and TRBJ1-1; 7 nucleotides match TRBD1. CDR1 SGHTA and CDR2 FQGNSA come from the germline V gene. This CDR3 has 13 amino acids. V shed 5 bases and J 11 bases; nucleotides not matched to a gene: 11. The CDR3 sequence: CASSLRQGAKAFF. The CDR3 bases are TGTGCCAGCAGCCTGCGACAGGGAGCAAAGGCTTTCTTT.

The chain couples TRBV27 to TRBJ2-1; possible D gene TRBD2, 6 bases. V was cut by 7 bases and J by 15 bases, with 25 bases left in between. The CDR3 is 14 amino acids. Germline loops: CDR1 MNHEY, CDR2 SMNVEV (reference sequence). The CDR3: CASKVIRESHTRFF. The CDR3 coding sequence is TGTGCCAGCAAAGTTATCCGGGAGTCCCACACGCGGTTCTTC.

With regard to this clone: Other DNA sequences from this sample encode an identical CDR3 as well. This chain links TRBV3-1 (or the pseudogene TRBV3-2) with TRBJ2-7; D is ambiguous. V shed 1 base and J shed 0 bases, with 7 bases lying between them. The V gene's germline CDR1 is LGHDT and CDR2 YNNKEL (reference sequence). The CDR3 spans 14 residues. The CDR3: CASSQGGTSYEQYF. As DNA, the CDR3 is TGTGCCAGCAGCCAAGGAGGCACCTCCTACGAGCAGTACTTC.

The table lists this clone with a few counts. The CDR3 sequence is CASSQTGGPNFSGYTF. Here the CDR3 DNA reads TGTGCCAGCAGTCAAACAGGGGGCCCAAACTTTTCGGGCTACACCTTC. The V and J genes are TRBV6-6 and TRBJ1-2; TRBD1 aligns across 9 bases. CDR1 is MNHNY and CDR2 is SVGAGI in the germline V gene (reference sequence). The V and J ends lost 5 bases and 8 bases, in that order; junction bases with no gene match: 15. The CDR3 consists of 16 residues.

This chain uses TRBV19 with TRBJ2-1; 7 positions agree with TRBD2. CDR1 is LNHDA, CDR2 SQIVND, per germline (reference sequence). CDR3 length: 14 amino acids. V gave up 2 bases and J gave up 6 bases; unmatched junction bases: 4. The chain's CDR3 is CASSITGGTNEQFF. The CDR3 coding sequence is TGTGCCAGTAGTATAACGGGAGGCACCAATGAGCAGTTCTTC. Variable domain in full (rest from reference TRBV19 and TRBJ2-1): DGGITQSPKYLFRKEGQNVTLSCEQNLNHDAMYWYRQDPGQGLRLIYYSQIVNDFQKGDIAEGYSVSREKKESFPLTVTSAQKNPTAFYLCASSITGGTNEQFFGPGTRLTVL.